This T cell receptor (beta chain) is drawn from a study of vaccination effects on CD4 cells after COVID-19. Worth noting for this clone: The antigen is unknown.

The table came from immunoSEQ multiplex PCR; TCRdb's copy has only in-frame clones and leaves some out. The sample includes 45,000 to 50,000 clones, roughly 76% of them seen just once. Cells that had been cultured for 9 to 10 days were the source of isolated CD4+ T cells. This CDR3 spans 15 amino acids. Trimming removed 2 bases from V and 6 bases from J, with 16 bases in between. The germline V gene has CDR1 KGHSH and CDR2 LQKENI. This material consisted of CD4+ T cells from PBMCs cultured without peptide, taken before COVID-19 vaccination. The chain employs TRBV18 and TRBJ1-2; tentative D call: TRBD1 (5 bases). This clonotype was obtained from a human donor who had a prior SARS-CoV-2 infection. The CDR3 spells CASSPLGASWDGYTF. The CDR3 bases are TGTGCCAGCTCACCATTAGGGGCTTCGTGGGATGGCTACACCTTC.